The text below deals with one T cell receptor beta chain. Its antigen is not known. Clones were sequenced by immunoSEQ multiplex PCR, and TCRdb holds only the in-frame ones, with some missing. The top ten clones hold around 10% of a sample with just over 200,000 clones, about four fifths of them seen once. The source of the sample is a study of cytotoxic CD8 clonotypes in ibrutinib-treated CLL. Study information: Mean values per sample were 260,000 or so productive templates and about 94,000 productive rearrangements.

Findings of the study overall: Clonotypes that were public were uncommon, and they contracted or stayed stable on treatment. Patients with sustained remission and those progressing were sampled at differing times.

The authors obtained around 2 micrograms of genomic DNA from cryopreserved PBMCs for TCR beta libraries. Germline CDR1 and CDR2: SGHNT and YENEEA. V lost 8 bases, J lost 4 bases, and 15 bases lay in between. The CDR3 extends over 13 amino acids. The chain carries TRBV11-3 and TRBJ2-7, with unresolved D. The source of this sequence is a human donor with chronic lymphocytic leukemia. The input for sequencing was PBMCs, taken after 12 months of ibrutinib treatment. The CDR3 reads CASSRRSGYEQYF. DNA for the CDR3: TGTGCCAGCTCTAGGAGAAGTGGGTACGAGCAGTACTTC.